Below, 17 T cell receptor beta chains from the same sample are listed, as sequenced in a study of technical replicates of blood from a few donors (dated by TCRdb to about 2017). Receptors were amplified or captured by the immunoSEQ multiplex PCR assay. TCRdb mirrors the immuneACCESS table, restricted to in-frame sequences. Some clones are absent from its copies; in checked studies, under half trace to an unresolved V gene, and the reason for the others is unknown. Recorded for this sample are tens of thousands of clones; 85% to 95% of them occurred a single time. About 0.24% of the sample comes from the top ten. Sequencing was performed on T cells isolated from PBMCs. The receptors originated from a human donor in good health.

The chain has TRBV6-1 and TRBJ1-4; 8 nucleotides align to TRBD1. CDR1 and CDR2 (germline): MNHNS, SASEGT. The V and J ends lost 8 bases and 3 bases, in that order; junction bases with no gene match: 2. The CDR3 has 13 amino acids. The CDR3 sequence is CASYRGANEKLFF. The CDR3 DNA is TGTGCCAGCTACAGGGGGGCTAATGAAAAACTGTTTTTT.

The J gene is TRBJ1-2, the V gene TRBV14; no reliable D call. Deletions cut 5 bases from V and 9 bases from J, with 13 bases between. The CDR3 is 12 amino acids. The germline gives CDR1 SGHDN, CDR2 FVKESK. CDR3: CASSYDGWSYTF. The CDR3 DNA is TGTGCCAGCAGCTACGACGGGTGGAGCTACACCTTC.

This chain uses TRBV2 with TRBJ2-7, with D possibly being TRBD2 (6 bases). This CDR3 is 12 amino acids long. V shed 7 bases and J shed 4 bases, with 11 bases lying between them. Germline values: CDR1 SNHLY, CDR2 FYNNEI. The CDR3 bases are TGTGCCAGCAAGGAGGGTGGGTACGAGCAGTACTTC. Its translation is CASKEGGYEQYF.

CDR3 bases: TGTGCCAGCAGTTTATTTTCCTGGAGGGAATTCTACAATGAGCAGTTCTTC. Encoded protein: CASSLFSWREFYNEQFF. The V gene is TRBV28, the J gene TRBJ2-1; possibly TRBD2 for D (6 bases). This CDR3 region has 17 residues. Looked up from germline, CDR1 is MDHEN and CDR2 is SYDVKM. The V end lost 1 base, the J end lost 3 bases, and 16 bases lay between the germline ends.

The chain has TRBV6-1 and TRBJ2-7; D perhaps matches TRBD1 (5 bases). The V and J ends lost 7 bases and 5 bases respectively, with 21 bases between them. Germline V gene data show CDR1 as MNHNS and CDR2 as SASEGT. The CDR3 runs 15 residues. This chain's CDR3 is CASMDTRNYRNEQYF. DNA for the CDR3: TGTGCCAGCATGGACACGAGGAATTACAGGAACGAGCAGTACTTC.

This chain uses TRBV25-1 with TRBJ2-7; 8 nucleotides line up with TRBD1. The CDR3 spans 13 residues. From germline, CDR1 is MGHDK and CDR2 SYGVNS. The CDR3 coding sequence is TGTGCTGCTACAGGGGGTTACCATTACGAGCAGTACTTC. Translated, it gives CAATGGYHYEQYF.

The rearrangement links TRBV19 to TRBJ1-5, with 11 bases identical to TRBD1. The CDR3 has 15 amino acids. Germline V lookup: CDR1 LNHDA, CDR2 SQIVND (reference sequence). J gave up 4 bases and V 3 bases, and 2 bases lay outside the gene matches. CDR3 amino acids: CASSIGTGGNQPQHF. CDR3 DNA: TGTGCCAGTAGTATTGGGACAGGGGGGAATCAGCCCCAGCATTTT.

This sequence joins TRBV6-5 and TRBJ1-4; D gene unclear. V was cut by 6 bases and J by 4 bases, with 12 bases left in between. Germline V gene data show CDR1 as MNHEY and CDR2 as SVGAGI. The CDR3 is made up of 14 amino acids. The DNA for the CDR3 is TGTGCCAGCAGCCCAAGTCGGGATAATGAAAAACTGTTTTTT. Amino acids: CASSPSRDNEKLFF.

This rearrangement joins TRBV5-1 to TRBJ2-7; D perhaps matches TRBD2 (7 bases). Looked up from germline, CDR1 is SGHRS and CDR2 is YFSETQ. The CDR3 extends over 17 amino acids. Trimming removed 3 bases at V and 0 bases at J, with 19 bases between. The CDR3 bases are TGCGCCAGCAGCTCGGAGCCGTCGGGGGGCCACTCCTACGAGCAGTACTTC. Translating gives CASSSEPSGGHSYEQYF.

The rearrangement links TRBV19 to TRBJ1-1; 9 bases match TRBD1. The CDR3 extends over 17 amino acids. In germline, CDR1 is LNHDA, CDR2 SQIVND (reference sequence). Trimming removed 8 bases from V and 3 bases from J; junction bases left unmatched: 16. DNA for the CDR3: TGTGCCAGTCAAGACCGGGACAGGGCCCGTCCGGACACTGAAGCTTTCTTT. It translates to CASQDRDRARPDTEAFF.

This sequence joins TRBV30 and TRBJ1-6, with D maybe TRBD1 (6 bases). The CDR3 spans 13 residues. Trimming pared 6 bases from V and 7 bases from J, leaving 13 bases between. CDR1 and CDR2 from the germline V gene are GTSNPN and SVGIG (reference sequence). CDR3 sequence: CACRGQLNSPLHF. CDR3 sequence (DNA): TGTGCCTGCCGAGGACAGCTGAATTCACCCCTCCACTTT.

This chain joins TRBV19 and TRBJ2-4, with 9 bases lining up with TRBD1. With V trimmed by 5 bases and J by 0 bases, 14 bases remained unmatched. Germline V gives CDR1 LNHDA, CDR2 SQIVND (reference sequence). The CDR3 spans 19 residues. The CDR3 region is CASSPGTGRTPVAKNIQYF. The CDR3 coding sequence is TGTGCCAGTAGTCCCGGGACAGGGAGAACCCCGGTAGCCAAAAACATTCAGTACTTC.

The chain uses TRBV4-1 and TRBJ2-7, with 8 bases aligning to TRBD1. V dropped 3 bases and J dropped 3; count of bases not matched to a gene: 7. The germline V gene encodes CDR1 MGHRA and CDR2 YSYEKL. This CDR3 is built from 15 residues. The CDR3 here is CASSHLGQGYYEQYF. Here the CDR3 DNA reads TGCGCCAGCAGCCACCTCGGACAGGGTTACTACGAGCAGTACTTC.

J is TRBJ1-4 and V is TRBV18; TRBD1 matches at 9 bases. The CDR3 runs 15 residues. Germline assignment: CDR1 KGHSH and CDR2 LQKENI. The V and J ends lost 5 bases and 7 bases, in that order; junction bases with no gene match: 8. The CDR3 sequence: CASSTTGGAGEKLFF. CDR3 DNA sequence: TGTGCCAGCTCAACCACAGGGGGCGCTGGTGAAAAACTGTTTTTT.

The rearrangement uses TRBV5-6 and TRBJ1-4; no reliable D call. With 4 bases removed from V and 3 bases from J, the gap between germline ends came to 4 bases. Germline CDR1 SGHDT, CDR2 YYEEEE. The CDR3 is 12 residues long. CDR3 in amino acids: CASSGPNEKLFF. The CDR3 DNA sequence: TGTGCCAGCAGCGGGCCTAATGAAAAACTGTTTTTT.

This clone was found once. V gene TRBV11-1 combines with J gene TRBJ1-1; perhaps TRBD1 as D (6 bases). The V end was cut by 1 base, the J end by 1 base, with 7 bases between. The CDR3 spans 14 residues. Germline CDR1 and CDR2: SGHAT and FQDESV (reference sequence). Written as DNA, the CDR3 is TGTGCCAGCAGCTTAGGACAGGCGAACACTGAAGCTTTCTTT. This sequence encodes CASSLGQANTEAFF.

V and J are TRBV10-3 and TRBJ1-1; D ambiguous. The CDR3 runs to 13 residues. Trimming removed 3 bases from V and 4 bases from J, with 9 bases in between. Germline V gives CDR1 ENHRY, CDR2 SYGVKD. The CDR3 reads CAISEPRSTEAFF. CDR3 DNA sequence: TGTGCCATCAGTGAACCGAGGAGCACTGAAGCTTTCTTT.